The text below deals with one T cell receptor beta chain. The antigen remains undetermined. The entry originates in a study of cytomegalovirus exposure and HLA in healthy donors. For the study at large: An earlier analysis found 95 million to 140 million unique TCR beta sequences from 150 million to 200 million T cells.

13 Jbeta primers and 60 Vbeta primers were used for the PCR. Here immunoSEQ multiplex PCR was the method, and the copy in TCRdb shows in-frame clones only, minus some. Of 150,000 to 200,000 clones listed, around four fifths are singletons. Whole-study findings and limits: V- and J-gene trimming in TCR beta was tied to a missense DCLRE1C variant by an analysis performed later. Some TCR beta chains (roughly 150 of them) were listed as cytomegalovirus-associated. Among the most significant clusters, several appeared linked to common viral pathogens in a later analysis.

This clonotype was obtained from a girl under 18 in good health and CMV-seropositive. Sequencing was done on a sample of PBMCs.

CDR3 coding DNA: TGTGCCAGCAGCTCTAGTAAAGAGACCCAGTACTTC. This sequence encodes CASSSSKETQYF. The chain has TRBV7-9 and TRBJ2-5, with D unclear. The ends were cut back, 4 bases at V and 3 bases at J, with 6 bases in the middle. This CDR3 comprises 12 residues. Per germline, CDR1 SEHNR and CDR2 FQNEAQ (reference sequence).